This T cell receptor (beta chain) was identified in a study of cytomegalovirus exposure and HLA in healthy donors. Study at large: In an earlier analysis, 90 million to 130 million unique TCR beta sequences were found from approximately 190 million T cells. Study outcomes and limitations: Researchers reported in a later analysis that a missense DCLRE1C variant was tied to TCR beta V- and J-gene trimming. In a later analysis, donors in an Asian-associated ancestry cluster reportedly had fewer N-insertions in productive TCRs than the cohort mean. Most TCR sequences were rare, but some public TCRs occurred in many donors.

The PCR contained 60 Vbeta and 13 Jbeta primers. Repertoires were generated with immunoSEQ multiplex PCR, while TCRdb's copy carries only in-frame clones and drops some. The profile shows over 85,000 clones, 76% of them singletons. Concerning this clone itself: Its antigen is unidentified.

CDR1 is SGHTA, CDR2 FQGNSA, per germline. Trimming shortened V by 5 bases and J by 2 bases, and 11 bases separated the two germline ends. This CDR3 is built from 14 residues. The sequencing input was PBMCs. The V and J genes are TRBV7-2 and TRBJ2-3; possible D gene TRBD1, 6 bases. The clonotype originates from a man aged 25-40 years in good health and CMV-seropositive. This CDR3 reads CASSRDTTTDTQYF. The CDR3, as DNA: TGTGCCAGCAGCCGGGACACTACCACAGATACGCAGTATTTT.